The 28 T cell receptor beta chains reported below all come from one sample, sequenced in a study of response to subunit inactivated influenza vaccine. TCRdb passed the RT-PCR reads through MiXCR, listing each CDR3 protein once. The sample holds 450,000 to 600,000 distinct CDR3 sequences; roughly 8.2% are singletons and the top ten take approximately 13%. The sample here was PBMCs from blood, taken approximately 25 months after vaccination. Receptors originate from a man aged 50 to 69 who received an inactivated influenza vaccine.

V and J are TRBV5-6 and TRBJ2-7; the match to TRBD2 covers 9 bases. V gave up 7 bases and J gave up 0 bases; unmatched junction bases: 5. This CDR3 has 14 residues. Germline CDR1 is SGHDT and CDR2 is YYEEEE. The CDR3 DNA follows: TGTGCCAGCGCCAATAGCGGGAGCTCCTACGAGCAGTACTTC. Its protein is CASANSGSSYEQYF. The full variable domain, in which reference TRBV5-6 and TRBJ2-7 provide the parts outside the CDR3, is DAGVTQSPTHLIKTRGQQVTLRCSPKSGHDTVSWYQQALGQGPQFIFQYYEEEERQRGNFPDRFSGHQFPNYSSELNVNALLLGDSALYLCASANSGSSYEQYFGPGTRLTVT.

The table lists this clonotype with many counts. This chain joins TRBV7-8 and TRBJ1-5; D remains ambiguous. There are 14 residues in the CDR3. With 3 bases removed from V and 4 bases from J, the gap between germline ends came to 10 bases. Germline V gene sequence: CDR1 SGHVS, CDR2 FQNEAQ. CDR3 amino acids: CASSFGTVNQPQHF. Here the CDR3 DNA reads TGTGCCAGCAGCTTTGGCACCGTAAATCAGCCCCAGCATTTT.

As concerns this clonotype: One end of the junction varies from germline; a read error may be responsible. This sequence joins TRBV7-8 and TRBJ2-5, with D hard to call. This CDR3 spans 14 amino acids. CDR1 and CDR2 from the germline V gene are SGHVS and FQNEAQ. The CDR3 DNA is TGTGCCAGCAGCTTAGATCCAGTACAAGTGACCCAGTACTTC. Its translation is CASSLDPVQVTQYF.

The rearrangement joins TRBV25-1 to TRBJ2-7; 7 bases align to TRBD2. In germline, CDR1 is MGHDK, CDR2 SYGVNS. The length of the CDR3 is 14 residues. J was trimmed by 2 bases and V by 5 bases; bases with no gene match: 6. The CDR3, as DNA: TGTGCCAGCAGTAATGAGCGGGGAGCCTACGAGCAGTACTTC. Translating gives CASSNERGAYEQYF.

V and J are TRBV15 and TRBJ1-4; no clear D. The length of the CDR3 is 15 residues. Trimming removed 2 bases at V and 0 bases at J, with 7 bases between. CDR1 is LNHNV, CDR2 YYDKDF, per germline (reference sequence). This CDR3 reads CATSRNSATNEKLFF. In nucleotides, the CDR3 is TGTGCCACCAGCAGAAACAGTGCAACTAATGAAAAACTGTTTTTT. The entire variable domain, with the rest obtained from reference TRBV15 and TRBJ1-4, is as follows: DAMVIQNPRYQVTQFGKPVTLSCSQTLNHNVMYWYQQKSSQAPKLLFHYYDKDFNNEADTPDNFQSRRPNTSFCFLDIRSPGLGDTAMYLCATSRNSATNEKLFFGSGTQLSVL.

The chain recombines TRBV12-3 or TRBV12-4 with TRBJ1-2; D is undetermined. The CDR3 is made up of 15 amino acids. V dropped 3 bases and J dropped 8 bases, with 19 bases sitting between them. This CDR3 reads CASSLGGEGGWGYTF. Written as DNA, the CDR3 is TGTGCCAGCAGTTTGGGAGGTGAGGGTGGATGGGGCTACACCTTC.

The V and J genes are TRBV20-1 and TRBJ2-1, with D maybe TRBD2 (5 bases). Trimming took off 0 bases at V and 0 bases at J, with 12 bases between the two ends. This CDR3 spans 16 amino acids. CDR1 is DFQATT, CDR2 SNEGSKA, per germline (reference sequence). CDR3 nucleotide sequence: TGCAGTGCTAGAGATCTAAGCGGAGTCTCCTACAATGAGCAGTTCTTC. This encodes CSARDLSGVSYNEQFF.

For this clonotype: This may be a read error: a much more frequent sequence differs by one nucleotide. The V gene is TRBV6-5, the J gene TRBJ2-7; TRBD2 matches at 10 bases. Per germline, CDR1 MNHEY and CDR2 SVGAGI. This CDR3 has 15 residues. The CDR3 sequence is CASRYTSGVSYEQYF. As DNA, the CDR3 is TGTGCCAGCCGTTACACTAGCGGGGTCTCCTACGAGCAGTACTTC.

The J gene is TRBJ1-2, the V gene TRBV12-3 or TRBV12-4, with TRBD1 as a possible D gene (5 bases). The CDR3 extends over 14 amino acids. V lost 5 bases to trimming and J lost 5 bases, with 15 bases between them. The CDR3 nucleotides are TGTGCCAGCAGTCCCGGGACTCCAGGATATGGCTACACCTTC. Amino acid sequence: CASSPGTPGYGYTF.

This clonotype was recorded a few times. The chain links TRBV3-1 to TRBJ2-4; TRBD1 or TRBD2 may be the D gene (5 bases each). The CDR3 extends over 14 amino acids. The germline CDR1 and CDR2 sequences are LGHDT and YNNKEL (reference sequence). The V end was cut by 1 base, the J end by 7 bases, with 11 bases between. The CDR3 coding sequence is TGTGCCAGCAGCCAAGTTCGGGACGCCAACATTCAGTACTTC. It is translated as CASSQVRDANIQYF.

The chain has TRBV6-2 or TRBV6-3 and TRBJ2-4; TRBD2 matches 12 bases. The germline gives CDR1 MNHEY, CDR2 SVGEGT. The CDR3 covers 18 residues. V was clipped by 0 bases and J by 6 bases; unmatched bases: 9. The CDR3 reads CASSYSLAGGPTGNIQYF. DNA for the CDR3: TGTGCCAGCAGTTACTCGCTAGCGGGAGGGCCGACGGGAAACATTCAGTACTTC.

The rearrangement joins TRBV7-9 to TRBJ2-7, with TRBD1 matching over 7 bases. Germline trimming cut 5 bases from V and 0 bases from J; bases unmatched to any gene: 10. Germline CDR1 SEHNR, CDR2 FQNEAQ (reference sequence). The CDR3 sequence is 16 residues long. The chain's CDR3 is CASSLYRGDNSYEQYF. The CDR3 coding sequence is TGTGCCAGCAGCCTATACAGGGGCGACAACTCCTACGAGCAGTACTTC. Full variable domain (missing parts from reference TRBV7-9 and TRBJ2-7): DTGVSQNPRHKITKRGQNVTFRCDPISEHNRLYWYRQTLGQGPEFLTYFQNEAQLEKSRLLSDRFSAERPKGSFSTLEIQRTEQGDSAMYLCASSLYRGDNSYEQYFGPGTRLTVT.

This clonotype appeared a few times. V and J are TRBV11-2 and TRBJ2-5, with D unclear. This CDR3 comprises 13 residues. Trimming pared 3 bases from V and 5 bases from J, leaving 10 bases between. From germline, CDR1 is SGHAT and CDR2 FQNNGV. The CDR3 nucleotides read TGTGCCAGCAGCTTCCCTAGTGCGGAGACCCAGTACTTC. It specifies CASSFPSAETQYF. Full variable domain (remainder filled in from reference TRBV11-2 and TRBJ2-5): EAGVAQSPRYKIIEKRQSVAFWCNPISGHATLYWYQQILGQGPKLLIQFQNNGVVDDSQLPKDRFSAERLKGVDSTLKIQPAKLEDSAVYLCASSFPSAETQYFGPGTRLLVL.

The J gene is TRBJ2-7, the V gene TRBV15, with D unclear. CDR3 length equals 13 residues. V was pared by 0 bases and J by 3 bases, with 6 bases between. CDR1 and CDR2 from the germline V gene are LNHNV and YYDKDF (reference sequence). DNA of the CDR3: TGTGCCACCAGCAGAGATCCGGACTACGAGCAGTACTTC. Its translation: CATSRDPDYEQYF.

The V and J genes are TRBV7-2 and TRBJ1-2; 7 bases fit TRBD1. There are 15 residues in the CDR3. The J segment lost 6 bases and the V segment lost 0 bases, leaving 7 bases of the junction unmatched. Germline V gene lookup returns CDR1 SGHTA and CDR2 FQGNSA. The CDR3 DNA sequence: TGTGCCAGCAGCTTAGCTTCCGACAGGGTGGATGGCTACACCTTC. Protein product: CASSLASDRVDGYTF. The full variable domain, with the rest looked up from reference TRBV7-2 and TRBJ1-2, is GAGVSQSPSNKVTEKGKDVELRCDPISGHTALYWYRQSLGQGLEFLIYFQGNSAPDKSGLPSDRFSAERTGGSVSTLTIQRTQQEDSAVYLCASSLASDRVDGYTFGSGTRLTVV.

J is TRBJ1-3 and V is TRBV10-3; 7 bases align to TRBD1. The CDR3 consists of 15 residues. CDR1 is ENHRY, CDR2 SYGVKD, per germline. V gave up 5 bases and J gave up 0 bases; unmatched junction bases: 4. The CDR3 reads CAISTDRSSGNTIYF. In DNA, the CDR3 is TGTGCCATCAGTACGGACAGGAGCTCTGGAAACACCATATATTTT.

This clonotype turned up a few times. DNA for the CDR3: TGTGCCATCAGTAGTCCGGGACAGGGAGCCTACGAGCAGTACTTC. This gives the protein CAISSPGQGAYEQYF. The chain links TRBV10-3 to TRBJ2-7; 9 positions match TRBD1. Germline lookup yields CDR1 ENHRY and CDR2 SYGVKD. J lost 2 bases, V lost 5 bases, and 7 bases had no gene match. The CDR3 runs 15 residues.

This clonotype was recorded at least ten times. The chain uses TRBV5-1 and TRBJ2-2, with 8 nucleotides matching TRBD1. Trimming removed 4 bases from V and 5 bases from J; junction bases left unmatched: 10. Germline V lookup: CDR1 SGHRS, CDR2 YFSETQ. The CDR3 sequence is 16 residues long. The CDR3 spells CASSPRTGSETGELFF. CDR3 nucleotides: TGCGCCAGCAGCCCCCGGACAGGGTCGGAAACCGGGGAGCTGTTTTTT. The full variable domain, its missing parts supplied by reference TRBV5-1 and TRBJ2-2, is KAGVTQTPRYLIKTRGQQVTLSCSPISGHRSVSWYQQTPGQGLQFLFEYFSETQRNKGNFPGRFSGRQFSNSRSEMNVSTLELGDSALYLCASSPRTGSETGELFFGEGSRLTVL.

This clonotype has only a few counts. This sequence joins TRBV20-1 and TRBJ1-1, with 8 bases fitting TRBD1. Germline loops: CDR1 DFQATT, CDR2 SNEGSKA (reference sequence). The trim removed 4 bases at V and 4 bases at J, leaving 5 bases unmatched. This CDR3 spans 13 amino acids. The CDR3 sequence: CSAKDRVFTEAFF. The CDR3 bases are TGCAGTGCTAAGGACAGGGTGTTCACTGAAGCTTTCTTT.

This clonotype was seen a handful of times. This chain joins TRBV15 and TRBJ2-4; D is uncertain. The CDR3 runs to 15 residues. V lost 1 base to trimming and J lost 3 bases, with 10 bases between them. CDR1 LNHNV and CDR2 YYDKDF come from the germline V gene (reference sequence). In nucleotides, the CDR3 is TGTGCCACCAGCAGAGCGTCGGATGTCAAAAACATTCAGTACTTC. Translating gives CATSRASDVKNIQYF.

To note about this clonotype: A much larger clonotype is one base distant, so this may be a read error. The chain recombines TRBV21-1 with TRBJ2-1; TRBD2 is the table's D call, not checked against the DNA. TRBV21-1 corresponds to a pseudogene. CDR3 length: 16 residues. CDR3 bases: TGTGCCAGCAGCAAAGTACGGCAGGGCATGTCCTATGAGCAGTTCTTC. This sequence encodes CASSKVRQGMSYEQFF.

This clonotype was counted between two and nine times. V gene TRBV5-1 combines with J gene TRBJ2-1, with TRBD1 identical over 8 bases. Germline CDR1 is SGHRS and CDR2 is YFSETQ. This CDR3 is built from 15 residues. V shed 3 bases, J shed 7 bases, and the junction held 9 bases outside the gene matches. CDR3 coding DNA: TGCGCCAGCAGCTCGTCCCGGGACAGGAGAAATGAGCAGTTCTTC. Translated, it gives CASSSSRDRRNEQFF.

This clonotype was seen a handful of times. V usage is TRBV5-5 and J usage is TRBJ2-1, with a possible D match to TRBD2 (5 bases). V was pared by 0 bases and J by 7 bases, with 14 bases between. The CDR3 spans 15 residues. From germline, CDR1 is SGHKS and CDR2 YYEKEE (reference sequence). CDR3 amino acids: CASSLASGLENEQFF. DNA for the CDR3: TGTGCCAGCAGCTTGGCCTCCGGACTCGAAAATGAGCAGTTCTTC.

Details on this clonotype: At one end the junction does not follow the germline gene, possibly because of a read error. The chain uses TRBV12-3 or TRBV12-4 and TRBJ2-4; D call uncertain. The CDR3 has 14 residues. Here the CDR3 reads CASSARAAENIQYF. In nucleotides, the CDR3 is TGTGCCAGCAGTGCTCGGGCAGCCGAAAACATTCAGTACTTC.

The chain links TRBV10-3 to TRBJ1-5; 7 positions match TRBD1. This CDR3 comprises 15 residues. After removal of 0 bases from V and 2 bases from J, the junction contained 1 base not matched to a gene. CDR1 and CDR2 (germline): ENHRY, SYGVKD. The CDR3 here is CAISESRGRNQPQHF. The CDR3 nucleotides are TGTGCCATCAGTGAGTCGAGGGGGCGCAATCAGCCCCAGCATTTT.

The V call is TRBV7-2, the J call TRBJ2-2; possible D gene TRBD1, 5 bases. The CDR3 sequence is 15 residues long. V was cut by 1 base and J by 6 bases, with 12 bases left in between. The germline V gene encodes CDR1 SGHTA and CDR2 FQGNSA. The CDR3 spells CASSLVASGSGELFF. CDR3 DNA sequence: TGTGCCAGCAGCTTAGTCGCATCAGGGTCCGGGGAGCTGTTTTTT.

At least ten counts were recorded for this clonotype. The chain recombines TRBV29-1 with TRBJ1-5, with D tentatively TRBD1 (5 bases). Germline CDR1 and CDR2: SQVTM and ANQGSEA. Trimming stripped 6 bases from V and 2 bases from J, with 11 bases between. The CDR3 contains 13 residues. CDR3 bases: TGCAGCGTGCAGGGAGGGGGCAATCAGCCCCAGCATTTT. Amino acids: CSVQGGGNQPQHF.

The table lists this clonotype with a few counts. The chain has TRBV4-1 and TRBJ2-3; 8 bases agree with TRBD2. Germline values: CDR1 MGHRA, CDR2 YSYEKL. The CDR3 loop spans 18 amino acids. V lost 2 bases, J lost 2 bases, and 12 bases stayed unmatched. Written as DNA, the CDR3 is TGCGCCAGCAGCCAACAACAAGAGCGGGGGATAAACACAGATACGCAGTATTTT. It yields the protein CASSQQQERGINTDTQYF.